These 13 T cell receptor beta chains were all obtained from the same sample, sequenced in a study of blood T cell repertoires in COVID-19. Only in-frame clones appear in the TCRdb table, and some are missing; sequencing was by immunoSEQ multiplex PCR. Of about 40,000 clones listed, approximately 83% are singletons. Sample: peripheral blood. These receptors came from a woman aged 55-70 years with acute or convalescent COVID-19.

This chain uses TRBV19 with TRBJ1-3, with D uncertain. In germline, CDR1 is LNHDA, CDR2 SQIVND (reference sequence). The CDR3 spans 16 residues. Trimming left V 6 bases short and J 2 bases short, with 17 bases between. The CDR3 spells CASSPRGPDAGNTIYF. The CDR3 DNA reads TGTGCCAGTAGCCCGCGCGGGCCCGATGCTGGAAACACCATATATTTT.

The chain has TRBV6-5 and TRBJ1-1; TRBD1 aligns across 9 bases. CDR1 MNHEY and CDR2 SVGAGI come from the germline V gene. This CDR3 is 15 amino acids long. V was pared by 10 bases and J by 4 bases, with 13 bases of the junction left unmatched. The DNA for the CDR3 is TGTGCCAACAATTCAAAAAAACAGGGGGCCACTGAAGCTTTCTTT. This codes for CANNSKKQGATEAFF.

The chain couples TRBV19 to TRBJ2-1; D remains unclear. The V end was cut by 5 bases, the J end by 1 base, with 15 bases between. Per the germline V gene, CDR1 is LNHDA and CDR2 is SQIVND (reference sequence). The CDR3 contains 16 residues. In DNA, the CDR3 is TGTGCCAGTAGTGGAACACTTCGAGCGTCCTACAATGAGCAGTTCTTC. Protein sequence: CASSGTLRASYNEQFF.

The chain carries TRBV19 and TRBJ1-2, with D maybe TRBD1 (5 bases). Trimming stripped 5 bases from V and 8 bases from J, with 15 bases between. Germline lookup yields CDR1 LNHDA and CDR2 SQIVND (reference sequence). This CDR3 contains 13 residues. This chain's CDR3 is CASSPQVIGGYTF. In DNA form, the CDR3 reads TGTGCCAGTAGTCCACAGGTTATAGGCGGCTACACCTTC.

The J gene is TRBJ2-4, the V gene TRBV7-2, with D tentatively TRBD1 (6 bases). In germline, CDR1 is SGHTA, CDR2 FQGNSA. The V and J ends lost 3 bases and 13 bases respectively, with 10 bases between them. CDR3 length: 11 amino acids. The CDR3, as DNA: TGTGCCAGCAGCTTTCGGACAGCCCAGTACTTC. Translating it yields CASSFRTAQYF.

The chain links TRBV12-2 to TRBJ1-5. TRBV12-2 is flagged as a pseudogene. CDR3 length: 17 amino acids. The CDR3 reads CAPRGAAILYSNQPQHF. CDR3 nucleotides: TGTGCACCCCGGGGGGCAGCTATACTTTATAGCAATCAGCCCCAGCATTTT.

This chain links TRBV3-1 (or the pseudogene TRBV3-2) with TRBJ2-5; perhaps TRBD1 as D (6 bases). The V end was cut by 4 bases, the J end by 4 bases, with 16 bases between. Per the germline V gene, CDR1 is LGHDT and CDR2 is YNNKEL (reference sequence). This CDR3 comprises 15 residues. The CDR3 sequence is CASSRGTLASETQYF. The CDR3, as DNA: TGTGCCAGCAGCCGGGGGACACTGGCATCAGAGACCCAGTACTTC.

The J gene is TRBJ1-4, the V gene TRBV19; D perhaps matches TRBD1 (5 bases). The V end lost 5 bases, the J end lost 0 bases, and 7 bases lay between the germline ends. Germline values: CDR1 LNHDA, CDR2 SQIVND (reference sequence). This CDR3 comprises 14 residues. The CDR3 spells CASSPTATNEKLFF. CDR3 sequence (DNA): TGTGCCAGTAGTCCGACAGCAACTAATGAAAAACTGTTTTTT.

This rearrangement joins TRBV7-3 to TRBJ1-2; 10 nucleotides line up with TRBD1. CDR1 is SGHTA, CDR2 FQGTGA, per germline. The V segment lost 5 bases and the J segment 8 bases; nucleotides outside the gene matches: 11. CDR3 length: 15 residues. This CDR3 is CASSPNAGQGHGYTF. DNA of the CDR3: TGTGCCAGCAGCCCGAACGCGGGACAGGGGCACGGCTACACCTTC. Looking up the rest from reference TRBV7-3 and TRBJ1-2 gives the full variable domain: GAGVSQTPSNKVTEKGKYVELRCDPISGHTALYWYRQSLGQGPEFLIYFQGTGAADDSGLPNDRFFAVRPEGSVSTLKIQRTERGDSAVYLCASSPNAGQGHGYTFGSGTRLTVV.

The chain employs TRBV30 and TRBJ2-6; TRBD1 matches 7 bases. Germline V gene sequence: CDR1 GTSNPN, CDR2 SVGIG (reference sequence). J lost 2 bases, V lost 5 bases, and 6 bases had no gene match. CDR3 length: 15 residues. The CDR3 DNA sequence: TGTGCCTGGCGGGACAGACGAGCTGGGGCCAACGTCCTGACTTTC. This sequence encodes CAWRDRRAGANVLTF. Based on the CDR3 plus reference TRBV30 and TRBJ2-6, the full variable domain is SQTIHQWPATLVQPVGSPLSLECTVEGTSNPNLYWYRQAAGRGLQLLFYSVGIGQISSEVPQNLSASRPQDRQFILSSKKLLLSDSGFYLCAWRDRRAGANVLTFGAGSRLTVL.

This rearrangement joins TRBV5-1 to TRBJ1-6; D gene unclear. In germline, CDR1 is SGHRS, CDR2 YFSETQ. There are 15 residues in the CDR3. V lost 2 bases and J 7 bases, leaving 13 bases between the germline ends. The CDR3 spells CASSFQGGGNSPLHF. The DNA for the CDR3 is TGCGCCAGCAGCTTTCAAGGCGGAGGGAATTCACCCCTCCACTTT.

The CDR3 spells CASSHTTGGGYTGELFF. CDR3 coding DNA: TGCGCCAGCAGTCACACTACAGGGGGCGGTTATACCGGGGAGCTGTTTTTT. This sequence joins TRBV23-1 and TRBJ2-2; 9 bases align to TRBD1. TRBV23-1 is recorded as an ORF, its role being uncertain. With 3 bases clipped from V and 5 bases from J, the junction kept 10 bases outside the gene matches. The CDR3 runs 17 residues.

The J gene is TRBJ2-3, the V gene TRBV27; a weak D match, TRBD1 (6 bases). The V and J ends lost 6 bases and 2 bases respectively, with 18 bases between them. Germline lookup yields CDR1 MNHEY and CDR2 SMNVEV (reference sequence). This CDR3 is 16 amino acids long. The CDR3 sequence: CASRFDSRGVTDTQYF. The CDR3 coding sequence is TGTGCCAGCAGATTTGACTCCAGGGGAGTCACAGATACGCAGTATTTT.